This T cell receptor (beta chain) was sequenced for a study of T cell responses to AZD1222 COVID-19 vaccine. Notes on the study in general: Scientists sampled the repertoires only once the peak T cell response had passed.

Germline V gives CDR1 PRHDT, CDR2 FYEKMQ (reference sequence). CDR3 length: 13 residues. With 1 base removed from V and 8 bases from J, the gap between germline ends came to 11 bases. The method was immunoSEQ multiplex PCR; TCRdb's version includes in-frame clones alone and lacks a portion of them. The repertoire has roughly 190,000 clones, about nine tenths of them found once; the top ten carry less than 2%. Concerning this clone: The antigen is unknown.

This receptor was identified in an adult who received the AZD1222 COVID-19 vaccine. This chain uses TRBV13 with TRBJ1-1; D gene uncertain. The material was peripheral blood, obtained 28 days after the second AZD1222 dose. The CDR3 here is CASSLAGSLEAFF. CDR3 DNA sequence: TGTGCCAGCAGCTTAGCCGGGTCCTTAGAAGCTTTCTTT.